Following are 2 T cell receptor beta chains from one sample sequenced in a study of shared clonotypes between healthy human individuals. Clones were sequenced by immunoSEQ multiplex PCR, and TCRdb holds only the in-frame ones, with some missing. The top ten clones hold around 0.33% of a sample with fewer than 1.8 million clones, 98% of them seen once. The specimen was naive CD4+ T cells sorted from blood. Subset given: CD45RA+ positively selected. The receptors were sampled from a man aged 25-45 years in good health.

V usage is TRBV5-1 and J usage is TRBJ2-7; D could derive from TRBD1 or TRBD2 (5 bases each). Germline V gene data show CDR1 as SGHRS and CDR2 as YFSETQ. This CDR3 region has 15 residues. Trimming left V 4 bases short and J 5 bases short, with 19 bases between. CDR3 amino acids: CASSTGTSGGNEQYF. CDR3 in DNA: TGCGCCAGCAGCACGGGGACGAGCGGTGGAAACGAGCAGTACTTC.

The chain is built from TRBV7-9 and TRBJ2-5; 11 nucleotides agree with TRBD2. Trimming removed 5 bases from V and 2 bases from J; junction bases left unmatched: 10. Germline values: CDR1 SEHNR, CDR2 FQNEAQ (reference sequence). The CDR3 runs to 17 residues. The CDR3 loop reads CASSPISGRAKQETQYF. CDR3 in DNA: TGTGCCAGCAGCCCGATTAGCGGGAGGGCCAAGCAAGAGACCCAGTACTTC.